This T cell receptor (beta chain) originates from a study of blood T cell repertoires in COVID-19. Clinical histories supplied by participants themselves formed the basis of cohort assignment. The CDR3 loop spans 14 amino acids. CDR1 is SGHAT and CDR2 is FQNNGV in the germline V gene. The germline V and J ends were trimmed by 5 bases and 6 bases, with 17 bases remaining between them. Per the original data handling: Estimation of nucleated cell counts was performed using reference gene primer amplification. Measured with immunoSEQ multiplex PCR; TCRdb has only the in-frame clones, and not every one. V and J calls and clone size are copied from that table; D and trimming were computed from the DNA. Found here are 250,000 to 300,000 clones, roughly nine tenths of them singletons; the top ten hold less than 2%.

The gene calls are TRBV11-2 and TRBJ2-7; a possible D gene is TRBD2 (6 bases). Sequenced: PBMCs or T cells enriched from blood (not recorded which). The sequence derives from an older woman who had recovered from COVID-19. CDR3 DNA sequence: TGTGCCAGCAGCGTCAGGGACTTTGAAGCCGAGCAGTACTTC. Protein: CASSVRDFEAEQYF.